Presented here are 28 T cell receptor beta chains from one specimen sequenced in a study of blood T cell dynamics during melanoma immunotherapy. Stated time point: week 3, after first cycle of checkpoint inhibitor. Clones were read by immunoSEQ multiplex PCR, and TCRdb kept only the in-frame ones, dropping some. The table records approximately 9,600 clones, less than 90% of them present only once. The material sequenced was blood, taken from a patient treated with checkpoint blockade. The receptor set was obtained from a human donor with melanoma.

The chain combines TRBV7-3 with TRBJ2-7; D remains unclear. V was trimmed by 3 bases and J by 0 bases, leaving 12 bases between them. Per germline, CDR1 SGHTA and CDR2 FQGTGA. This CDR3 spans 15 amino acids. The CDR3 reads CASSLRGESSYEQYF. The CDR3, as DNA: TGTGCCAGCAGCTTGCGAGGCGAGAGCTCCTACGAGCAGTACTTC.

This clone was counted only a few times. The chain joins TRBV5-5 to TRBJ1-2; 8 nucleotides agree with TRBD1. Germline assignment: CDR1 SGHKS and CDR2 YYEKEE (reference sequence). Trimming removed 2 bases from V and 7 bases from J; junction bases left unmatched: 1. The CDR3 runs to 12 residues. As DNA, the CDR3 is TGTGCCAGCAGCTTCCAGGGGGCTGGCTACACCTTC. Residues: CASSFQGAGYTF.

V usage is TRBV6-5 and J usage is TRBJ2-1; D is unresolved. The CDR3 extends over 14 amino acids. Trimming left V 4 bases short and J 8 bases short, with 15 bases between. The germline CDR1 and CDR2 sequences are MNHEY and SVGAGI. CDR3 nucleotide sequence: TGTGCCAGCAGTTTCCGGGCCGGATCGGATGAGCAGTTCTTC. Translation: CASSFRAGSDEQFF.

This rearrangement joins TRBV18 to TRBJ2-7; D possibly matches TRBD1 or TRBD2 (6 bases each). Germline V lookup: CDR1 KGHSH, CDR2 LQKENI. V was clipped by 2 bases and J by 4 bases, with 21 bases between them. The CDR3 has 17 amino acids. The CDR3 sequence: CASSPRGAISALYEQYF. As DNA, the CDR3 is TGTGCCAGCTCACCAAGGGGGGCGATATCTGCCCTGTACGAGCAGTACTTC.

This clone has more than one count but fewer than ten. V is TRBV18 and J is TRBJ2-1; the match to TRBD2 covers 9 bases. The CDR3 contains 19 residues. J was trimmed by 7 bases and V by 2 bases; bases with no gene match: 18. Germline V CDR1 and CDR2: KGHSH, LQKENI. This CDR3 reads CASSPTYKRAGGPVNEQFF. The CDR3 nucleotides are TGTGCCAGCTCACCAACCTATAAACGGGCGGGGGGGCCGGTAAATGAGCAGTTCTTC.

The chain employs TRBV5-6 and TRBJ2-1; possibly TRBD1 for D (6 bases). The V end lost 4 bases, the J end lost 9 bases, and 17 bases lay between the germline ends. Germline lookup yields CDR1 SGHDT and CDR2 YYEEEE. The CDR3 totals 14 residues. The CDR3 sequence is CASSLLRTVGEQFF. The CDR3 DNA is TGTGCCAGCAGCCTCCTACGGACAGTGGGTGAGCAGTTCTTC.

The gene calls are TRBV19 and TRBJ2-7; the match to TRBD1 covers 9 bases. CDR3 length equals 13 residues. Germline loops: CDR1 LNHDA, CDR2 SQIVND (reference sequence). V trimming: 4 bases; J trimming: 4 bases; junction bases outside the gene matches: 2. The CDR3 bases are TGTGCCAGTAGTAGACAGGGGGAGTACGAGCAGTACTTC. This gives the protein CASSRQGEYEQYF.

In nucleotides, the CDR3 is TGTGCCATCAGATCGGGACAGGGGGCCTACGAGCAGTACTTC. Amino acid sequence: CAIRSGQGAYEQYF. The chain links TRBV10-3 to TRBJ2-7; 11 bases align to TRBD1. Trimming took 6 bases from V and 2 from J; bases not matched to a gene: 3. The CDR3 totals 14 residues. Per germline, CDR1 ENHRY and CDR2 SYGVKD.

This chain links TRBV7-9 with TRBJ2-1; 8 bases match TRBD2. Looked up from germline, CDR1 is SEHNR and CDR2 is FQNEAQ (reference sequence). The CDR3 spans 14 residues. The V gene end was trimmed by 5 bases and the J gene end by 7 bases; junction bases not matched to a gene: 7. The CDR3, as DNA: TGTGCCAGCAGCCCAGCGGGGGCGGGGAATGAGCAGTTCTTC. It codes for CASSPAGAGNEQFF.

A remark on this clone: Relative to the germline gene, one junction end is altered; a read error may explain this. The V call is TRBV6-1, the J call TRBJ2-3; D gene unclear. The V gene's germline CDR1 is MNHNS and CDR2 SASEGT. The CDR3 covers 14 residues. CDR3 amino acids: CASSEGIHSHTQYF. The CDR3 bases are TGTGCCAGCAGCGAAGGTATCCATTCCCATACGCAGTATTTT.

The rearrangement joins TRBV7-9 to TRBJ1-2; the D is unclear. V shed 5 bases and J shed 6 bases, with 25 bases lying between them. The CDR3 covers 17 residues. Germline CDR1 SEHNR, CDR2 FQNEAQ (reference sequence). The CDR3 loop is CASSRILDPASSDGYTF. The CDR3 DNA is TGTGCCAGCAGCCGTATACTGGACCCCGCCTCCTCGGATGGCTACACCTTC.

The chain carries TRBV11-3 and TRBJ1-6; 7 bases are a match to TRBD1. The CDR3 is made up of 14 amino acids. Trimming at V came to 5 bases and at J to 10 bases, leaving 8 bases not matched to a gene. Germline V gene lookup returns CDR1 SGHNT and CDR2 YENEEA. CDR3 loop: CASSAGTEGSPLHF. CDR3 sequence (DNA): TGTGCCAGCAGCGCCGGGACAGAGGGATCACCCCTCCACTTT.

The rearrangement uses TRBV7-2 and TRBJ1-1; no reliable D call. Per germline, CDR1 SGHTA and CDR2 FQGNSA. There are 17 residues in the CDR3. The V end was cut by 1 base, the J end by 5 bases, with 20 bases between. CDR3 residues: CASSLVAASWSGTEAFF. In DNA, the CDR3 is TGTGCCAGCAGCTTAGTAGCAGCCAGCTGGTCAGGTACTGAAGCTTTCTTT.

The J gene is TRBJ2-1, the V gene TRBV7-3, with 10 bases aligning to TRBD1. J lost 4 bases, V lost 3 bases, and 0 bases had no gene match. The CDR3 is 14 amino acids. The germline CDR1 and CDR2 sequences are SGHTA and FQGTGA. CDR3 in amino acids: CASSLGQGYNEQFF. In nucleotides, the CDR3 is TGTGCCAGCAGCTTGGGACAGGGGTACAATGAGCAGTTCTTC.

In nucleotides, the CDR3 is TGTGCCAGTAGTATGCGCCAGGGGGCCCAAGAGACCCAGTACTTC. Protein product: CASSMRQGAQETQYF. V is TRBV19 and J is TRBJ2-5; 8 bases line up with TRBD1. The CDR3 has 15 amino acids. Unmatched junction bases numbered 4, after V lost 3 bases and J lost 1 base. Per the germline V gene, CDR1 is LNHDA and CDR2 is SQIVND (reference sequence).

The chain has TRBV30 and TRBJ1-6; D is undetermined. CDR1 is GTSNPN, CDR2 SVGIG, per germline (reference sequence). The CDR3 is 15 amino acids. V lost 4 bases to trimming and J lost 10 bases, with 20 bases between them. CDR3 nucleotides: TGTGCCTGGAACCCTCTGGGGTTAGTCAACTCACCCCTCCACTTT. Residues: CAWNPLGLVNSPLHF.

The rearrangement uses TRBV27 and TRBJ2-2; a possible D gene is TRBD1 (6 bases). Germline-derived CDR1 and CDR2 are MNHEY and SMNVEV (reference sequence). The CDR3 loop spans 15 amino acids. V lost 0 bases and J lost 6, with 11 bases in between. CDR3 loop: CASSLSRYRAGELFF. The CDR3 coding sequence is TGTGCCAGCAGTTTATCACGCTACAGGGCCGGGGAGCTGTTTTTT.

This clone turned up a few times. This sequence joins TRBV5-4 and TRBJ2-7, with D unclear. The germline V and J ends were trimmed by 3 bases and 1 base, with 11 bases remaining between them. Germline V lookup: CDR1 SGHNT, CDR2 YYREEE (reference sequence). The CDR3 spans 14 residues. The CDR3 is CASSYGAKSYEQYF. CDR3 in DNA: TGTGCCAGCAGCTATGGAGCTAAATCCTACGAGCAGTACTTC.

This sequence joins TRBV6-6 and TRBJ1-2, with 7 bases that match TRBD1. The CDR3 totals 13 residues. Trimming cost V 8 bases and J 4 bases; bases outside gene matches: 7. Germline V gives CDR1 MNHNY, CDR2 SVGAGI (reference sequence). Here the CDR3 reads CASLGQDLYGYTF. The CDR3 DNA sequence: TGTGCCAGCCTAGGACAGGACCTCTATGGCTACACCTTC.

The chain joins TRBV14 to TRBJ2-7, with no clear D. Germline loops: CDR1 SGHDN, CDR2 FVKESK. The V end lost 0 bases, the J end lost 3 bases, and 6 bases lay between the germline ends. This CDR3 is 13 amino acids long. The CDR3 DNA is TGTGCCAGCAGCCAAGATCTAGTCTACGAGCAGTACTTC. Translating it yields CASSQDLVYEQYF.

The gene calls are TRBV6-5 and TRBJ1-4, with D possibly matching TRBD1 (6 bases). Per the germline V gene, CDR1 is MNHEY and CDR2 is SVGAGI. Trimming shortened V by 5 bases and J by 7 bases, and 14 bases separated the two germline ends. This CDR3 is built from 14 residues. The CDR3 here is CASSAQGFREKLFF. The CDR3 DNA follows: TGTGCCAGCAGTGCACAGGGTTTCCGTGAAAAACTGTTTTTT.

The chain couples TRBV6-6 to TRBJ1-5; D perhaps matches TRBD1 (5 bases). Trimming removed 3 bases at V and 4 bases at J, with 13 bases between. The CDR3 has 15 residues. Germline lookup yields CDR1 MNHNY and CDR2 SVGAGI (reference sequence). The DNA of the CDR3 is TGTGCCAGCAGTTATCGGGGGTTGGGAAATCAGCCCCAGCATTTT. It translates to CASSYRGLGNQPQHF.

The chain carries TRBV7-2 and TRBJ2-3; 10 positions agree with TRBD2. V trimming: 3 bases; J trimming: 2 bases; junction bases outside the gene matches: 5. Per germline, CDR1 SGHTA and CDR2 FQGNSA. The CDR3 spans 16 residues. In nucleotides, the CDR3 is TGTGCCAGCAGCTTCGGAGCGGGGGGGCCCACAGATACGCAGTATTTT. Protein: CASSFGAGGPTDTQYF.

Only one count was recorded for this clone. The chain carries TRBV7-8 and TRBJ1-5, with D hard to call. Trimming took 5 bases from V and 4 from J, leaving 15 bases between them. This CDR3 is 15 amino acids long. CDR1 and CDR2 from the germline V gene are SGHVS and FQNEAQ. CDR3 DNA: TGTGCCAGCAGCCGTTGGGCCAGTCTTAATCAGCCCCAGCATTTT. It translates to CASSRWASLNQPQHF.

The chain's CDR3 is CASSGREANSEAFF. The CDR3 region has the DNA TGTGCCAGCAGCGGACGGGAGGCAAATTCTGAAGCTTTCTTT. V usage is TRBV6-5 and J usage is TRBJ1-1; D is uncertain. The V end was cut by 6 bases, the J end by 6 bases, with 17 bases between. CDR1 is MNHEY and CDR2 is SVGAGI in the germline V gene. This CDR3 is built from 14 residues.

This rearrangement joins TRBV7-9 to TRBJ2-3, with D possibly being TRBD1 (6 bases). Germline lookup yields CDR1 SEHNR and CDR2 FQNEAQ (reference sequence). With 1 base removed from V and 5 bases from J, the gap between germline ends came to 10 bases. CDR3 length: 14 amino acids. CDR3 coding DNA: TGTGCCAGCAGCTTAGACAGGGCGGGAGATACGCAGTATTTT. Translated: CASSLDRAGDTQYF.

CDR3 nucleotide sequence: TGTGCCACCAGCAGAGATCCGGCCTACGAGCAGTACTTC. Its translation: CATSRDPAYEQYF. This chain connects TRBV15 to TRBJ2-7, with unresolved D. Germline V CDR1 and CDR2: LNHNV, YYDKDF (reference sequence). The CDR3 has 13 residues. The V end lost 0 bases, the J end lost 2 bases, and 5 bases lay between the germline ends.

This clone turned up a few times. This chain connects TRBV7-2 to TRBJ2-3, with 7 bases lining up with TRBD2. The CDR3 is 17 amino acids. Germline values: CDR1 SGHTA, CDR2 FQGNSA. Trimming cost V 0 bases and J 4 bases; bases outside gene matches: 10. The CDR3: CASSLAGGRSGADTQYF. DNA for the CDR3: TGTGCCAGCAGCTTAGCGGGGGGTAGGAGCGGGGCAGATACGCAGTATTTT.